Listed below are T cell receptor beta chains from one sample, sequenced in a study of vaccination and CD4 T cells after COVID-19. One entry per CDR3 protein results from TCRdb running MiXCR on the PCR reads. The sample lists under 25,000 distinct CDR3 sequences, approximately 59% occurring once. These receptors have no known antigen. This sample comprised CD4+ T cells from blood, cultured in vitro, obtained after SARS-CoV-2 vaccination. All receptors come from a human donor who received a COVID-19 vaccine. Both conserved end residues are part of each CDR3. A D gene is named only where the DNA matches it firmly. The listing skips clone size in some rows; elsewhere it reads once, few, many or a size class.

size: -
V: TRBV7-3
D: -
J: TRBJ2-6
CDR3: CASSKDISGANVLTF
DNA: TGTGCCAGCAGTAAGGACATCTCTGGGGCCAACGTCCTGACTTTC

size: -
V: TRBV7-2
D: -
J: TRBJ2-2
CDR3: CASSLFPGSSGELFF
DNA: TGTGCCAGCAGCTTATTCCCAGGGTCAAGCGGGGAGCTGTTTTTT

size: -
V: TRBV6-5
D: TRBD1
J: TRBJ1-2
CDR3: CASSSRRTGANGYTF
DNA: TGTGCCAGCAGTTCCCGACGGACAGGGGCTAATGGCTACACCTTC

size: few
V: TRBV7-9
D: -
J: TRBJ1-2
CDR3: CASDPGLFYGYTF
DNA: TGTGCCAGTGACCCGGGACTATTCTATGGCTACACCTTC

size: -
V: TRBV10-3
D: -
J: TRBJ2-7
CDR3: CAISDHSDSYEQYF
DNA: TGTGCCATCAGTGACCACAGTGACAGCTACGAGCAGTACTTC

size: -
V: TRBV7-9
D: -
J: TRBJ2-7
CDR3: CASSLEGFRQYF
DNA: TGTGCCAGCAGCTTAGAGGGTTTCAGGCAGTACTTC

size: -
V: TRBV24-1
D: -
J: TRBJ1-2
CDR3: CATSDVGAGVEGTNYGYTF
DNA: TGTGCCACCAGTGATGTGGGGGCAGGGGTCGAGGGGACTAACTATGGCTACACCTTC

size: -
V: TRBV25-1
D: TRBD1
J: TRBJ1-6
CDR3: CASSLIQGDNSPLHF
DNA: TGTGCCAGCAGCCTTATACAGGGGGATAATTCACCCCTCCACTTT

size: -
V: TRBV10-2
D: TRBD1
J: TRBJ1-4
CDR3: CASGQGAEKLFF
DNA: TGCGCCAGCGGACAGGGTGCTGAAAAACTGTTTTTT

size: -
V: TRBV20-1
D: -
J: TRBJ2-2
CDR3: CSAPKDSTGELFF
DNA: TGCAGTGCCCCAAAAGACAGCACCGGGGAGCTGTTTTTT

size: -
V: TRBV7-9
D: TRBD1
J: TRBJ2-7
CDR3: CASSLYEQGKYF
DNA: TGTGCCAGCAGCTTGTATGAACAGGGGAAGTACTTC

size: -
V: TRBV6-5
D: TRBD1
J: TRBJ2-3
CDR3: CASSFPGGRGTDTQYF
DNA: TGTGCCAGCAGTTTCCCAGGTGGCAGGGGGACAGATACGCAGTATTTT

size: few
V: TRBV7-3
D: -
J: TRBJ2-1
CDR3: CASSLVGNGEPNEQFF
DNA: TGTGCCAGCAGCTTAGTGGGGAACGGGGAACCAAATGAGCAGTTCTTC

size: -
V: TRBV20-1
D: TRBD2
J: TRBJ2-3
CDR3: CSARLPGLAGGVTSTDTQYF
DNA: TGCAGTGCTAGGTTACCGGGACTAGCGGGGGGGGTTACTAGCACAGATACGCAGTATTTT

size: -
V: TRBV20-1
D: -
J: TRBJ2-7
CDR3: CSASRDPYEQYF
DNA: TGCAGTGCTAGCAGGGATCCCTACGAGCAGTACTTC

size: few
V: TRBV20-1
D: TRBD1
J: TRBJ2-7
CDR3: CSAKTPGDSSYEQYF
DNA: TGCAGTGCTAAGACCCCAGGGGACAGCTCCTACGAGCAGTACTTC

size: -
V: TRBV6-1
D: TRBD1
J: TRBJ2-2
CDR3: CASSEAGTGDTGELFF
DNA: TGTGCCAGCAGTGAAGCAGGGACAGGGGACACCGGGGAGCTGTTTTTT

size: -
V: TRBV19
D: -
J: TRBJ1-5
CDR3: CASSTSNSNQPQHF
DNA: TGTGCCAGTAGTACCTCCAATAGCAATCAGCCCCAGCATTTT

size: -
V: TRBV18
D: TRBD1
J: TRBJ1-6
CDR3: CASSARQGHSPLHF
DNA: TGTGCCAGCTCGGCTCGACAGGGACATTCACCCCTCCACTTT

size: -
V: TRBV24-1
D: TRBD2
J: TRBJ2-1
CDR3: CATSDRAGGPNEQFF
DNA: TGTGCCACCAGTGATAGGGCGGGGGGGCCGAATGAGCAGTTCTTC

size: -
V: TRBV19
D: TRBD2
J: TRBJ2-7
CDR3: CASSISSGGDYEQYF
DNA: TGTGCCAGTAGTATCTCTAGCGGGGGGGACTACGAGCAGTACTTC

size: -
V: TRBV5-4
D: -
J: TRBJ2-3
CDR3: CASSSALGGSDTQYF
DNA: TGTGCCAGCAGCTCTGCTCTGGGGGGCTCAGATACGCAGTATTTT

size: -
V: TRBV9
D: -
J: TRBJ1-1
CDR3: CASSVGGSLLEAFF
DNA: TGTGCCAGCAGCGTAGGAGGCAGCTTGCTTGAAGCTTTCTTT

size: -
V: TRBV27
D: TRBD1
J: TRBJ2-7
CDR3: CASSLDRGQYEQYF
DNA: TGTGCCAGCAGTCTGGACAGGGGGCAGTACGAGCAGTACTTC

size: -
V: TRBV6-1
D: TRBD1
J: TRBJ1-3
CDR3: CASSTGDGNTIYF
DNA: TGTGCCAGCAGCACAGGGGATGGAAACACCATATATTTT

size: -
V: TRBV19
D: TRBD1
J: TRBJ1-2
CDR3: CASRGTGGSYGYTF
DNA: TGTGCCAGTAGAGGGACAGGGGGCAGCTATGGCTACACCTTC

size: -
V: TRBV24-1
D: TRBD1
J: TRBJ1-4
CDR3: CATSLLGQGTNEKLFF
DNA: TGTGCCACCAGTTTACTCGGACAGGGAACTAATGAAAAACTGTTTTTT

size: -
V: TRBV6-1
D: -
J: TRBJ2-4
CDR3: CASSERWASIQYF
DNA: TGTGCCAGCAGTGAAAGGTGGGCTTCCATTCAGTACTTC

size: -
V: TRBV20-1
D: -
J: TRBJ1-1
CDR3: CSAREGGSWNTEAFF
DNA: TGCAGTGCTAGAGAGGGAGGCAGCTGGAACACTGAAGCTTTCTTT

size: -
V: TRBV3-1
D: TRBD2
J: TRBJ2-3
CDR3: CASSQPTGLVSSTDTQYF
DNA: TGTGCCAGCAGCCAACCTACGGGACTAGTCTCTAGCACAGATACGCAGTATTTT

size: -
V: TRBV2
D: -
J: TRBJ1-1
CDR3: CASTRGGNTEAFF
DNA: TGTGCCAGCACACGGGGGGGGAACACTGAAGCTTTCTTT

size: -
V: TRBV6-1
D: TRBD2
J: TRBJ2-2
CDR3: CASSASGGNTGELFF
DNA: TGTGCCAGCAGTGCTAGCGGGGGGAACACCGGGGAGCTGTTTTTT

size: once
V: TRBV6-1
D: TRBD2
J: TRBJ2-3
CDR3: CASSEVLAGATDTQYF
DNA: TGTGCCAGCAGTGAAGTACTAGCGGGGGCCACAGATACGCAGTATTTT

size: once
V: TRBV11-2
D: TRBD1
J: TRBJ1-2
CDR3: CASRNSRGLRGYTF
DNA: TGTGCCAGCAGAAATAGCAGGGGGCTTAGGGGCTACACCTTC

size: -
V: TRBV2
D: TRBD2
J: TRBJ2-3
CDR3: CASLGTRFDTQYF
DNA: TGTGCCAGCCTGGGGACTAGGTTCGATACGCAGTATTTT

size: -
V: TRBV6-1
D: -
J: TRBJ1-1
CDR3: CASSSGTEAFF
DNA: TGTGCCAGCAGTAGCGGAACTGAAGCTTTCTTT

size: few
V: TRBV19
D: TRBD1
J: TRBJ1-5
CDR3: CASSTRGQGPWWAQHF
DNA: TGTGCCAGTAGTACGAGAGGACAGGGGCCGTGGTGGGCCCAGCATTTT

size: once
V: TRBV25-1
D: -
J: TRBJ1-1
CDR3: CASTIQGLGNTEAFF
DNA: TGTGCCAGCACCATACAGGGTTTGGGGAACACTGAAGCTTTCTTT

size: few
V: TRBV6-1
D: -
J: TRBJ1-6
CDR3: CASSEVRRTNSPLHF
DNA: TGTGCCAGCAGTGAAGTTAGACGGACTAATTCACCCCTCCACTTT

size: -
V: TRBV3-1
D: -
J: TRBJ2-3
CDR3: CASSQDVTSTDTQYF
DNA: TGTGCCAGCAGCCAAGATGTCACCAGCACAGATACGCAGTATTTT

size: -
V: TRBV5-4
D: -
J: TRBJ2-3
CDR3: CASSRRTAQTQYF
DNA: TGTGCCAGCAGTCGCAGGACAGCGCAGACGCAGTATTTT

size: -
V: TRBV9
D: TRBD2
J: TRBJ2-5
CDR3: CASSVELAGFQETQYF
DNA: TGTGCCAGCAGCGTAGAACTAGCGGGGTTCCAAGAGACCCAGTACTTC

size: -
V: TRBV2
D: TRBD1
J: TRBJ2-3
CDR3: CASRWTGGTDTQYF
DNA: TGTGCCAGCAGGTGGACAGGGGGCACAGATACGCAGTATTTT

size: -
V: TRBV25-1
D: -
J: TRBJ2-5
CDR3: CASSKTSSGYRETQYF
DNA: TGTGCCAGCAGCAAAACTAGCTCAGGCTATCGAGAGACCCAGTACTTC

size: -
V: TRBV2
D: -
J: TRBJ2-5
CDR3: CASSLVSGEETQYF
DNA: TGTGCCAGCAGCTTGGTGTCAGGAGAAGAGACCCAGTACTTC

size: -
V: TRBV5-1
D: TRBD1
J: TRBJ2-2
CDR3: CASSLARQGATGELFF
DNA: TGCGCCAGCAGCTTGGCGAGACAGGGGGCAACCGGGGAGCTGTTTTTT

size: -
V: TRBV20-1
D: -
J: TRBJ1-6
CDR3: CSAREVQGTFSPLHF
DNA: TGCAGTGCTAGAGAGGTCCAGGGGACGTTCTCACCCCTCCACTTT

size: -
V: TRBV20-1
D: TRBD1
J: TRBJ1-1
CDR3: CSALPGQGGTEAFF
DNA: TGCAGTGCTCTTCCGGGACAGGGTGGGACTGAAGCTTTCTTT

size: -
V: TRBV5-1
D: -
J: TRBJ1-2
CDR3: CASSPTGSGYTF
DNA: TGCGCCAGCAGCCCCACAGGGAGTGGCTACACCTTC

size: -
V: TRBV25-1
D: TRBD1
J: TRBJ1-4
CDR3: CASSGQGPWANEKLFF
DNA: TGTGCCAGCAGTGGACAGGGACCTTGGGCTAATGAAAAACTGTTTTTT

size: -
V: TRBV12-3/TRBV12-4
D: -
J: TRBJ1-1
CDR3: CASSLGGDPEAFF
DNA: TGTGCCAGCAGTTTGGGAGGGGACCCTGAAGCTTTCTTT

size: -
V: TRBV19
D: -
J: TRBJ1-5
CDR3: CASRIILGASNQPQHF
DNA: TGTGCCAGTAGGATAATACTAGGGGCTTCCAATCAGCCCCAGCATTTT